This T cell receptor (beta chain) is from a study of response to subunit inactivated influenza vaccine. From the RT-PCR reads, TCRdb called clonotypes with MiXCR, one entry per CDR3 protein. This table has around 570,000 distinct CDR3 sequences, 11% appearing once. The V and J ends lost 3 bases and 0 bases respectively, with 9 bases between them. The length of the CDR3 is 16 residues. A further study also used this sample, focusing on T cells expressing NK-cell markers. That report adds: TCR beta cDNA was generated via 5'RACE template switching incorporating UMIs. Dominant NKG2C+ clonotypes accounted for 1.0-7.0% of CD8+ T cells in a handful of donors. Whether expanded NKG2C+ T cell clones were HCMV specific stayed uncertain.

Here the sequenced sample was PBMCs from blood, taken on the day of vaccination. The chain combines TRBV12-3 or TRBV12-4 with TRBJ2-6; D uncertain. The source of this sequence is a man between 50 and 59 years old who received an inactivated influenza vaccine. The CDR3 DNA reads as TGTGCCAGCAGTTTGGTGGTTAGCTCTGGGGCCAACGTCCTGACTTTC. It specifies CASSLVVSSGANVLTF.